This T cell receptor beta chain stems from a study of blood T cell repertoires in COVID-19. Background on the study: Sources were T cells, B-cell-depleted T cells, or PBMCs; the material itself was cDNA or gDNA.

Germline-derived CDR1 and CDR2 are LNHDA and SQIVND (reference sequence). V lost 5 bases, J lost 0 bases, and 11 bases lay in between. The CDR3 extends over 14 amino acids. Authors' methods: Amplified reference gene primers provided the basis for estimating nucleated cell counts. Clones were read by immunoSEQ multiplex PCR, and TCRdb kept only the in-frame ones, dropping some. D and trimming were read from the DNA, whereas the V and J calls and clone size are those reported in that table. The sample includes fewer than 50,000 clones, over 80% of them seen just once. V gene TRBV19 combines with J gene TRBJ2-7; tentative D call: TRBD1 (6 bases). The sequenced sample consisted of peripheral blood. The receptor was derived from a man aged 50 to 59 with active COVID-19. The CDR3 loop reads CASSAAQGSYEQYF. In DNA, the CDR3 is TGTGCCAGTAGTGCCGCACAGGGCTCCTACGAGCAGTACTTC.